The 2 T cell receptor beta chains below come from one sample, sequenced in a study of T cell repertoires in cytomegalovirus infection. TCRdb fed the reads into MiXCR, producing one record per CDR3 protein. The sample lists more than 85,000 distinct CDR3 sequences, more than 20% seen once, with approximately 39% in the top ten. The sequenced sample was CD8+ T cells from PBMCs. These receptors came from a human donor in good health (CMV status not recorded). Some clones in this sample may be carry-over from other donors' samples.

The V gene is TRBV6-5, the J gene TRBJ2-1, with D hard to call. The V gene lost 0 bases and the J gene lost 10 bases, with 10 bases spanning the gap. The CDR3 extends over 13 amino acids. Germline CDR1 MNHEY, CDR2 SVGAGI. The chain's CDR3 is CASSYSVLSEQFF. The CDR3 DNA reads TGTGCCAGCAGTTACTCGGTTCTCAGCGAGCAGTTCTTC.

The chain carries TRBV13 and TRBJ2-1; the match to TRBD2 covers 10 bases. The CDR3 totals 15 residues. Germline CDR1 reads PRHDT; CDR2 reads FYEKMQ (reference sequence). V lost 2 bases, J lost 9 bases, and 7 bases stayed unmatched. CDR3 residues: CASSLNPSGSVEQFF. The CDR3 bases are TGTGCCAGCAGCTTAAATCCTAGCGGGAGTGTTGAGCAGTTCTTC.